This T cell receptor beta chain comes out of a study of vaccination effects on CD4 cells after COVID-19. On the study more broadly: CD4+ T cells specific for antigen were expanded with viral peptide pools by the ViraFEST assay before sequencing.

Comments on this clone: Antigen specificity is unknown.

CDR1 is KGHSH and CDR2 is LQKENI in the germline V gene. The CDR3 runs 14 residues. Trimming stripped 6 bases from V and 2 bases from J, with 12 bases between. The authors isolated CD4+ T cells after less than eleven days of culture. This individual tested PCR-positive for SARS-CoV-2 infection between March and December 2020. Repertoires were generated with immunoSEQ multiplex PCR, while TCRdb's copy carries only in-frame clones and drops some. The sample has about 64,000 clones, 72% seen once. The receptor's source is a human donor who had a prior SARS-CoV-2 infection. The input for sequencing was CD4+ T cells from PBMCs cultured without peptide, taken before COVID-19 vaccination. The chain combines TRBV18 with TRBJ2-3; D call uncertain. DNA for the CDR3: TGTGCCAGCTCCATCGGGCAGTACACAGATACGCAGTATTTT. This gives the protein CASSIGQYTDTQYF.